Each of the 21 T cell receptor beta chains below was sequenced from the same sample in a study of OX40 agonist ivuxolimab in advanced cancers. Sequencing was performed with immunoSEQ multiplex PCR; in TCRdb, only in-frame clones are kept and a portion is missing. The sample has about 68,000 clones; around 89% are singletons. This sample comprised CD4+ or CD8+ T cells sorted from blood, obtained in a trial of the OX40 agonist ivuxolimab. These receptors were collected from an adult with an advanced solid tumor such as melanoma, head and neck, liver or kidney cancer.

This clone has a single count. The V call is TRBV9, the J call TRBJ2-3, with 11 positions matching TRBD2. V shed 7 bases, J shed 6 bases, and the junction held 4 bases outside the gene matches. The CDR3 has 13 residues. Germline V gives CDR1 SGDLS, CDR2 YYNGEE. The DNA of the CDR3 is TGTGCCAGCGAAGCTAGCGGGGGGGATACGCAGTATTTT. Amino acids: CASEASGGDTQYF.

In DNA form, the CDR3 reads TGTGCCAGCAGTTTATATGTTCTTAGCGGGAGCTACGAGCAGTACTTC. It yields the protein CASSLYVLSGSYEQYF. The chain combines TRBV28 with TRBJ2-7, with 9 bases matching TRBD2. The ends lost 1 base at V and 3 bases at J; junction bases unmatched: 7. Per the germline V gene, CDR1 is MDHEN and CDR2 is SYDVKM. The CDR3 contains 16 residues. Looking up the rest from reference TRBV28 and TRBJ2-7 gives the full variable domain: DVKVTQSSRYLVKRTGEKVFLECVQDMDHENMFWYRQDPGLGLRLIYFSYDVKMKEKGDIPEGYSVSREKKERFSLILESASTNQTSMYLCASSLYVLSGSYEQYFGPGTRLTVT.

V gene TRBV5-1 combines with J gene TRBJ2-7, with 9 bases that match TRBD2. The CDR3 has 14 amino acids. The V gene's germline CDR1 is SGHRS and CDR2 YFSETQ. V lost 0 bases, J lost 2 bases, and 0 bases stayed unmatched. The DNA for the CDR3 is TGCGCCAGCAGCTTGGGGACTAGCGCCTACGAGCAGTACTTC. This translates into CASSLGTSAYEQYF.

This chain uses TRBV29-1 with TRBJ2-1; 8 positions match TRBD1. This CDR3 region has 14 residues. Germline CDR1 SQVTM, CDR2 ANQGSEA. With V trimmed by 6 bases and J by 1 base, 5 bases remained unmatched. The CDR3 protein is CSVGDRYSYNEQFF. The CDR3 bases are TGCAGCGTGGGGGACAGGTATTCCTACAATGAGCAGTTCTTC.

CDR3 nucleotide sequence: TGCGCCAGCAGCTTGGGCCAGGAAGCTTTCTTT. Translating it yields CASSLGQEAFF. The gene calls are TRBV5-1 and TRBJ1-1, with unresolved D. V was clipped by 0 bases and J by 8 bases, with 5 bases between them. This CDR3 spans 11 amino acids. Germline CDR1 reads SGHRS; CDR2 reads YFSETQ.

This clone was recorded a few times. The chain is built from TRBV6-5 and TRBJ1-5, with D tentatively TRBD1 (6 bases). The CDR3 contains 15 residues. Trimming stripped 0 bases from V and 4 bases from J, with 10 bases between. Germline V gene sequence: CDR1 MNHEY, CDR2 SVGAGI. CDR3 protein: CASSYSGTGNQPQHF. Here the CDR3 DNA reads TGTGCCAGCAGTTACTCGGGTACAGGGAATCAGCCCCAGCATTTT.

This chain joins TRBV18 and TRBJ1-2, with no clear D. This CDR3 spans 12 amino acids. CDR1 is KGHSH and CDR2 is LQKENI in the germline V gene. Trimming left V 8 bases short and J 4 bases short, with 11 bases between. The CDR3 DNA reads TGTGCCAGCCATGACAACTCCTATGGCTACACCTTC. It is translated as CASHDNSYGYTF.

The genes are TRBV7-9 and TRBJ1-4; TRBD1 agrees at 9 bases. This CDR3 spans 15 amino acids. With V trimmed by 5 bases and J by 4 bases, 5 bases remained unmatched. CDR1 and CDR2 (germline): SEHNR, FQNEAQ (reference sequence). CDR3 in DNA: TGTGCCAGCAGCGGGATGGACAGGGGTAATGAAAAACTGTTTTTT. This translates into CASSGMDRGNEKLFF.

This chain links TRBV7-9 with TRBJ1-1, with D perhaps matching TRBD1 (5 bases). V dropped 3 bases and J dropped 7 bases, with 12 bases sitting between them. The CDR3 has 13 residues. Germline CDR1 SEHNR, CDR2 FQNEAQ (reference sequence). The CDR3 loop reads CASSLGGTGEAFF. For the CDR3, the DNA is TGTGCCAGCAGCTTGGGTGGGACTGGTGAAGCTTTCTTT. Based on the CDR3 plus reference TRBV7-9 and TRBJ1-1, the full variable domain is DTGVSQNPRHKITKRGQNVTFRCDPISEHNRLYWYRQTLGQGPEFLTYFQNEAQLEKSRLLSDRFSAERPKGSFSTLEIQRTEQGDSAMYLCASSLGGTGEAFFGQGTRLTVV.

The J gene is TRBJ2-3, the V gene TRBV7-3; TRBD2 matches at 13 bases. Germline CDR1 and CDR2: SGHTA and FQGTGA. With 5 bases clipped from V and 1 base from J, the junction kept 3 bases outside the gene matches. This CDR3 has 16 residues. The CDR3 region is CASSTSGRDRTDTQYF. For the CDR3, the DNA is TGTGCCAGCAGCACTAGCGGGAGGGACCGCACAGATACGCAGTATTTT.

This clone was counted only a few times. This sequence joins TRBV6-1 and TRBJ1-5; TRBD1 is a possible D gene (5 bases). The V gene lost 10 bases and the J gene lost 5 bases, with 9 bases spanning the gap. Germline-derived CDR1 and CDR2 are MNHNS and SASEGT. The CDR3 has 11 amino acids. Here the CDR3 DNA reads TGTGCCATTGGGGGACATCAGCCCCAGCATTTT. Encoded protein: CAIGGHQPQHF.

V is TRBV6-5 and J is TRBJ2-3, with 13 bases aligning to TRBD2. The CDR3 loop spans 15 amino acids. The J segment lost 7 bases and the V segment lost 4 bases, leaving 5 bases of the junction unmatched. The germline V gene has CDR1 MNHEY and CDR2 SVGAGI. The DNA of the CDR3 is TGTGCCAGCAGTTCCGGGACTAGCGGGACTAATACGCAGTATTTT. Amino acids: CASSSGTSGTNTQYF.

The genes are TRBV6-7 and TRBJ2-7; TRBD1 agrees at 9 bases. TRBV6-7 is identified as an open reading frame with a role that is uncertain. V was pared by 5 bases and J by 3 bases, with 5 bases of the junction left unmatched. The CDR3 spans 14 residues. The DNA for the CDR3 is TGTGCCAGCAGTCAGGGACAGGGCGGCTACGAGCAGTACTTC. This sequence encodes CASSQGQGGYEQYF.

The rearrangement uses TRBV5-1 and TRBJ1-1, with TRBD1 as a possible D gene (5 bases). Germline CDR1 and CDR2: SGHRS and YFSETQ. The CDR3 is 15 residues long. Trimming removed 2 bases at V and 2 bases at J, with 13 bases between. The CDR3 sequence: CASSFGSRANTEAFF. For the CDR3, the DNA is TGCGCCAGCAGCTTCGGGAGCAGGGCCAACACTGAAGCTTTCTTT.

The gene calls are TRBV18 and TRBJ1-1; TRBD1 aligns across 8 bases. The V and J ends lost 3 bases and 4 bases, in that order; junction bases with no gene match: 4. The length of the CDR3 is 14 residues. CDR1 and CDR2 (germline): KGHSH, LQKENI. This CDR3 reads CASSPQGAGTEAFF. The CDR3 coding sequence is TGTGCCAGCTCACCGCAGGGGGCCGGCACTGAAGCTTTCTTT.

The chain links TRBV5-8 to TRBJ1-1; no firm D call. V lost 2 bases to trimming and J lost 0 bases, with 8 bases between them. Germline V gives CDR1 SGHTS, CDR2 YDEGEE. CDR3 length equals 14 residues. CDR3 loop: CASSLVEVNTEAFF. The CDR3 DNA reads as TGTGCCAGCAGCTTAGTTGAGGTGAACACTGAAGCTTTCTTT.

CDR3 sequence reads: CASSLRTGSDTQYF. The CDR3 nucleotides read TGTGCCAGCAGCTTAAGAACAGGGTCCGATACGCAGTATTTT. The V and J genes are TRBV11-3 and TRBJ2-3, with D maybe TRBD1 (6 bases). Trimming pared 2 bases from V and 6 bases from J, leaving 12 bases between. Looked up from germline, CDR1 is SGHNT and CDR2 is YENEEA. The CDR3 spans 14 residues.

The chain combines TRBV28 with TRBJ1-4; D may be TRBD1 (5 bases). V was trimmed by 5 bases and J by 8 bases, leaving 9 bases between them. CDR3 length: 12 residues. Germline V gives CDR1 MDHEN, CDR2 SYDVKM. CDR3 protein: CASSGGKEKLFF. In DNA form, the CDR3 reads TGTGCCAGCAGTGGGGGGAAGGAAAAACTGTTTTTT.

The chain carries TRBV2 and TRBJ2-7; 9 nucleotides match TRBD1. Germline-derived CDR1 and CDR2 are SNHLY and FYNNEI. CDR3 length: 15 amino acids. Trimming took 5 bases from V and 5 from J; bases not matched to a gene: 10. The CDR3 sequence is CASSTQGAPLHEQYF. For the CDR3, the DNA is TGTGCCAGCAGTACACAGGGGGCGCCCCTCCACGAGCAGTACTTC.

In its sample, this clone was seen once. The CDR3 loop reads CASSLGQGRSPDTQYF. The CDR3 DNA reads as TGTGCCAGCAGTCTCGGACAGGGCCGATCCCCAGATACGCAGTATTTT. The chain has TRBV25-1 and TRBJ2-3; 8 bases map to TRBD1. Germline assignment: CDR1 MGHDK and CDR2 SYGVNS. V lost 5 bases to trimming and J lost 4 bases; unmatched junction nucleotides: 11. This CDR3 has 16 amino acids.

The rearrangement links TRBV7-2 to TRBJ2-1, with 8 bases fitting TRBD2. The germline V gene has CDR1 SGHTA and CDR2 FQGNSA. V dropped 7 bases and J dropped 4; count of bases not matched to a gene: 9. This CDR3 is 15 amino acids long. In DNA, the CDR3 is TGTGCCAGCACCGATAAGGCTAGCGGGTACAATGAGCAGTTCTTC. It specifies CASTDKASGYNEQFF.